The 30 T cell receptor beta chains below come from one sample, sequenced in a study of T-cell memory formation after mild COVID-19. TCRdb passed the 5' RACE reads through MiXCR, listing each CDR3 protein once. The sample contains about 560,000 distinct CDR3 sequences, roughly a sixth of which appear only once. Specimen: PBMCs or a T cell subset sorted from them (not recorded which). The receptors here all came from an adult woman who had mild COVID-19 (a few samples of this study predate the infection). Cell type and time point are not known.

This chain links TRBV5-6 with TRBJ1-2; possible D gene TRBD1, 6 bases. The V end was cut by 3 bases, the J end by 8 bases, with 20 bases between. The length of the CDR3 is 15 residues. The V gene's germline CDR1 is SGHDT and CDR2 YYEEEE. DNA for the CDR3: TGTGCCAGCAGCTCCACCGGGACGTACAGGGTCGGCTACACCTTC. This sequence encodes CASSSTGTYRVGYTF.

For the CDR3, the DNA is TGTGCCACCGAACTACGAGATGGCTACACCTTC. As protein: CATELRDGYTF. The chain has TRBV24-1 and TRBJ1-2; D not certain. Germline-derived CDR1 and CDR2 are KGHDR and SFDVKD. With 9 bases removed from V and 6 bases from J, the gap between germline ends came to 10 bases. This CDR3 contains 11 residues.

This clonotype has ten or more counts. CDR3 sequence: CASRSRQGMNTEAFF. In nucleotides, the CDR3 is TGTGCCAGCCGATCACGACAGGGGATGAACACTGAAGCTTTCTTT. The chain couples TRBV7-6 to TRBJ1-1; 8 positions agree with TRBD1. The germline V gene has CDR1 SGHVS and CDR2 FNYEAQ. This CDR3 spans 15 amino acids. Germline trimming cut 8 bases from V and 0 bases from J; bases unmatched to any gene: 8.

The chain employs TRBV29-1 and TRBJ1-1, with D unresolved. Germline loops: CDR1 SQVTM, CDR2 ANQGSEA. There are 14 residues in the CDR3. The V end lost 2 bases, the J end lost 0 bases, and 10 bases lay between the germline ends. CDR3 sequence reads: CSVERASMNTEAFF. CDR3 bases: TGCAGCGTTGAAAGGGCCAGTATGAACACTGAAGCTTTCTTT.

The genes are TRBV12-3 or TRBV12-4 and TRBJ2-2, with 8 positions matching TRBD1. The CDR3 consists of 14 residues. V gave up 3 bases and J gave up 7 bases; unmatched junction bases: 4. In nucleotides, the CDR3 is TGTGCCAGCAGTTTCAGGGGGCGAATCGGGGAGCTGTTTTTT. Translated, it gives CASSFRGRIGELFF.

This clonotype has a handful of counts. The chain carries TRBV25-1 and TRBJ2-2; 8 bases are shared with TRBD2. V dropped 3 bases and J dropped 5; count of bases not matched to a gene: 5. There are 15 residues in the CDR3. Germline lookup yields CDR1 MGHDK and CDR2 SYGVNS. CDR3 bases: TGTGCCAGCAGTGATGGACTAGCTCTTACCGGGGAGCTGTTTTTT. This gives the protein CASSDGLALTGELFF. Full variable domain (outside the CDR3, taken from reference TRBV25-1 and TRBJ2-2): EADIYQTPRYLVIGTGKKITLECSQTMGHDKMYWYQQDPGMELHLIHYSYGVNSTEKGDLSSESTVSRIRTEHFPLTLESARPSHTSQYLCASSDGLALTGELFFGEGSRLTVL.

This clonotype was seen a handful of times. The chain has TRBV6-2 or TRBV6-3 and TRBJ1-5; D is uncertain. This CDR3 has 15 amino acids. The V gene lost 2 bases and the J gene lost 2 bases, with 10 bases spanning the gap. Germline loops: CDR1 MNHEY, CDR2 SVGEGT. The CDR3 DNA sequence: TGTGCCAGCAGTTACAAAGGGATGGGCAATCAGCCCCAGCATTTT. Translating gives CASSYKGMGNQPQHF.

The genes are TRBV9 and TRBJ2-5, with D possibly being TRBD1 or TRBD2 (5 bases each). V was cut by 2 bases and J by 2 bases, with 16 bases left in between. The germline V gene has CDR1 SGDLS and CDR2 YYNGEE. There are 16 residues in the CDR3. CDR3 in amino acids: CASSVRTGRAQETQYF. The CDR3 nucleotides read TGTGCCAGCAGCGTCCGGACGGGACGAGCACAAGAGACCCAGTACTTC. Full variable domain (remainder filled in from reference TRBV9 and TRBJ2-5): DSGVTQTPKHLITATGQRVTLRCSPRSGDLSVYWYQQSLDQGLQFLIQYYNGEERAKGNILERFSAQQFPDLHSELNLSSLELGDSALYFCASSVRTGRAQETQYFGPGTRLLVL.

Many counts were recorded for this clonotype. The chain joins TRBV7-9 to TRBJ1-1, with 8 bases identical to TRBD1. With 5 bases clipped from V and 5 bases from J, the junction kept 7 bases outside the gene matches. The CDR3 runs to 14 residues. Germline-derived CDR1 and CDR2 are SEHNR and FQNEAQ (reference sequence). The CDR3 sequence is CASSITGGWTEAFF. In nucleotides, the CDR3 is TGTGCCAGCAGCATTACAGGGGGATGGACTGAAGCTTTCTTT.

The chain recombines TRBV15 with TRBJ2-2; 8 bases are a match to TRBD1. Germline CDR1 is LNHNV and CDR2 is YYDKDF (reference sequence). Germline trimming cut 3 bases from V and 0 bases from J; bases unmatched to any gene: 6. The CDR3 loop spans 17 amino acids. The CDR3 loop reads CATSRDEGQANTGELFF. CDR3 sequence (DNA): TGTGCCACCAGCAGGGATGAGGGACAGGCGAACACCGGGGAGCTGTTTTTT.

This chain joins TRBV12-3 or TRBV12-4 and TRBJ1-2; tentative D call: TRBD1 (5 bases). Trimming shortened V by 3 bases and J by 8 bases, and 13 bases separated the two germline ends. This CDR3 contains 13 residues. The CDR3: CASSFPGGWGYTF. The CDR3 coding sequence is TGTGCCAGCAGTTTTCCGGGGGGATGGGGCTACACCTTC.

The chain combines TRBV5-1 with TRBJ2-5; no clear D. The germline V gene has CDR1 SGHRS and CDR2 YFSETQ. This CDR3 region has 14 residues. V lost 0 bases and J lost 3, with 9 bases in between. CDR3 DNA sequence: TGCGCCAGCAGCTTGGCCTTCGCCGAAGAGACCCAGTACTTC. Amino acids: CASSLAFAEETQYF.

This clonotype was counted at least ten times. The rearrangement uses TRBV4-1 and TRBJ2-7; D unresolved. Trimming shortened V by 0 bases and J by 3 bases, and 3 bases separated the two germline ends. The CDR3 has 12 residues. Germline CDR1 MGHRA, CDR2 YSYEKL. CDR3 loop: CASSQESYEQYF. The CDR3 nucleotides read TGCGCCAGCAGCCAAGAGAGCTACGAGCAGTACTTC.

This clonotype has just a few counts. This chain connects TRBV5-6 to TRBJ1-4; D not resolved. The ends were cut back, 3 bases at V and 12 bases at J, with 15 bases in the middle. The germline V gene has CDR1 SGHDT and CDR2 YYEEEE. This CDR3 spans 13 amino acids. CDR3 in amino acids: CASSSAGLRELFF. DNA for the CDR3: TGTGCCAGCAGCTCCGCCGGTTTGCGGGAACTGTTTTTT.

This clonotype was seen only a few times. CDR3 residues: CASSPGQGEGLAKNIQYF. CDR3 in DNA: TGTGCCAGCAGCCCGGGACAGGGAGAAGGACTAGCCAAAAACATTCAGTACTTC. The rearrangement joins TRBV7-9 to TRBJ2-4, with 9 positions matching TRBD1. The CDR3 spans 18 residues. V trimming: 5 bases; J trimming: 0 bases; junction bases outside the gene matches: 11. Germline V lookup: CDR1 SEHNR, CDR2 FQNEAQ (reference sequence). The full variable domain, with the rest looked up from reference TRBV7-9 and TRBJ2-4, is DTGVSQNPRHKITKRGQNVTFRCDPISEHNRLYWYRQTLGQGPEFLTYFQNEAQLEKSRLLSDRFSAERPKGSFSTLEIQRTEQGDSAMYLCASSPGQGEGLAKNIQYFGAGTRLSVL.

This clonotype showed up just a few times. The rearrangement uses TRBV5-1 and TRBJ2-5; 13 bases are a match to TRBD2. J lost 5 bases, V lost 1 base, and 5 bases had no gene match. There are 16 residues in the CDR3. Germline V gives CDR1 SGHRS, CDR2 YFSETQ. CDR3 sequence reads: CASSLTSGGAQETQYF. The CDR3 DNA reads TGCGCCAGCAGCTTGACTAGCGGGGGGGCCCAGGAGACCCAGTACTTC.

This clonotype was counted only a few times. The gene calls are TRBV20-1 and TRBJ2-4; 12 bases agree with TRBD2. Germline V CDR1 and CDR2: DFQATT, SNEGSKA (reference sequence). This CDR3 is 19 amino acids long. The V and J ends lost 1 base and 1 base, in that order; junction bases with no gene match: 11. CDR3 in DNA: TGCAGTGCTAGAGGGATGCTAGCGGGAGGGCCCTCGGCCAAAAACATTCAGTACTTC. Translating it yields CSARGMLAGGPSAKNIQYF.

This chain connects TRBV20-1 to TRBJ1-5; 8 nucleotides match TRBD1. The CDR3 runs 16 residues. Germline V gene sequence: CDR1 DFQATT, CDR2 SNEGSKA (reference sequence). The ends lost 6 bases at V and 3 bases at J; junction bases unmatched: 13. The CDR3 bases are TGCAGTGCGGCTTCCGGGACAGGCGCCTCCAATCAGCCCCAGCATTTT. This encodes CSAASGTGASNQPQHF.

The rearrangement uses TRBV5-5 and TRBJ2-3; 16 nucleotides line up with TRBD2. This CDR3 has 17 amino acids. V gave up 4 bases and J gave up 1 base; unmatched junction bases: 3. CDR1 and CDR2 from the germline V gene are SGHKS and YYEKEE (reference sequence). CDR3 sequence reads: CASSLGLAGGGTDTQYF. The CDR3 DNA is TGTGCCAGCAGCCTGGGACTAGCGGGGGGGGGCACAGATACGCAGTATTTT. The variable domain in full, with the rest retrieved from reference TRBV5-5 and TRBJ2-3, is DAGVTQSPTHLIKTRGQQVTLRCSPISGHKSVSWYQQVLGQGPQFIFQYYEKEERGRGNFPDRFSARQFPNYSSELNVNALLLGDSALYLCASSLGLAGGGTDTQYFGPGTRLTVL.

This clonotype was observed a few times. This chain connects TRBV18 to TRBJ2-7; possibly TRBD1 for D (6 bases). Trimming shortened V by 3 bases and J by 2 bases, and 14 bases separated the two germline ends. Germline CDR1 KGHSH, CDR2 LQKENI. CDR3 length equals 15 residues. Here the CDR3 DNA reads TGTGCCAGCTCACCTTGGGACACCCCGACCTACGAGCAGTACTTC. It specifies CASSPWDTPTYEQYF.

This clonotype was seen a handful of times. The DNA of the CDR3 is TGTGCCAGCTCACCCAGACAGGGGACCTGGGACACTGAAGCTTTCTTT. This encodes CASSPRQGTWDTEAFF. This sequence joins TRBV18 and TRBJ1-1; 8 bases agree with TRBD1. Trimming removed 3 bases from V and 3 bases from J; junction bases left unmatched: 9. The CDR3 loop spans 16 amino acids. The germline CDR1 and CDR2 sequences are KGHSH and LQKENI. Complete variable domain (other parts from reference TRBV18 and TRBJ1-1): NAGVMQNPRHLVRRRGQEARLRCSPMKGHSHVYWYRQLPEEGLKFMVYLQKENIIDESGMPKERFSAEFPKEGPSILRIQQVVRGDSAAYFCASSPRQGTWDTEAFFGQGTRLTVV.

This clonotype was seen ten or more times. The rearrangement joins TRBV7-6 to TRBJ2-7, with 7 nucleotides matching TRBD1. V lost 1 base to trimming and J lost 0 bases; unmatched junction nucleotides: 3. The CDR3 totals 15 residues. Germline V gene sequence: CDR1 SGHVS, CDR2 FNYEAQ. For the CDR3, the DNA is TGTGCCAGCAGCTTAGGACAGGGATTCTCCTACGAGCAGTACTTC. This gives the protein CASSLGQGFSYEQYF.

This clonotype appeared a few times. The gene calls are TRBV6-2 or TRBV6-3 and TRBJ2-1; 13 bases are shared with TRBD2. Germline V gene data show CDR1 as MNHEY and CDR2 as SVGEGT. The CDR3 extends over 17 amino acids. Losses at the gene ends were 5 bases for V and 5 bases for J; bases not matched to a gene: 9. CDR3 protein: CASSTRLAGGPDNEQFF. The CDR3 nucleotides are TGTGCCAGCAGTACGCGACTAGCGGGAGGACCGGACAATGAGCAGTTCTTC.

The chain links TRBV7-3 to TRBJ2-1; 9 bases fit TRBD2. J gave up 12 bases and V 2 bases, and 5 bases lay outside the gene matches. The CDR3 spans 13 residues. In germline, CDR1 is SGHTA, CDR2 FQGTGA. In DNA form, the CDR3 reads TGTGCCAGCAGCTTAGGTATAGCGGGGGTGCAGTTCTTC. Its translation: CASSLGIAGVQFF.

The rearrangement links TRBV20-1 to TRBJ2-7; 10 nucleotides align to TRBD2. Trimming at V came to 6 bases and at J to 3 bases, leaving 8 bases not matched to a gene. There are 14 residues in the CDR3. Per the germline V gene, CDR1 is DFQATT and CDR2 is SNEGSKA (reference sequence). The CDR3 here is CSAQSGRESYEQYF. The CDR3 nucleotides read TGCAGTGCGCAAAGCGGGAGGGAGAGCTACGAGCAGTACTTC.

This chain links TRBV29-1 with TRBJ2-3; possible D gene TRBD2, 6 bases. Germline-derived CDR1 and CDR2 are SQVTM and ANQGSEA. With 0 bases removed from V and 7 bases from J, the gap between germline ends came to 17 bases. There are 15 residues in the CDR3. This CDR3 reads CSVEEVADLRYTQYF. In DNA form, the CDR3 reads TGCAGCGTTGAAGAAGTAGCGGACCTGCGGTATACGCAGTATTTT.

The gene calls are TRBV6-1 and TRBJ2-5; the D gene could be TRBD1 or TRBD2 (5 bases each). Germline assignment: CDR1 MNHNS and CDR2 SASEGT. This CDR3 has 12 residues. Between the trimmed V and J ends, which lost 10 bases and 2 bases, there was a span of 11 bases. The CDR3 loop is CATAGAQETQYF. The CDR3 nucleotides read TGTGCCACCGCCGGGGCGCAAGAGACCCAGTACTTC.

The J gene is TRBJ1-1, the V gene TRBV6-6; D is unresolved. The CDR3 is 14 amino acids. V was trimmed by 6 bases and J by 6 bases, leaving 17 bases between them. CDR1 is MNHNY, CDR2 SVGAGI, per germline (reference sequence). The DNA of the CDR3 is TGTGCCAGCAGCACGGACCGGCTGGGCTCTGAAGCTTTCTTT. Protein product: CASSTDRLGSEAFF.

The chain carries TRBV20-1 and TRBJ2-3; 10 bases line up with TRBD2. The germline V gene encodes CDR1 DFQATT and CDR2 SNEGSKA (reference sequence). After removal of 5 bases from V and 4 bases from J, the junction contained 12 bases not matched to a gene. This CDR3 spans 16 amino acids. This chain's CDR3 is CSAAGGPSGSSDTQYF. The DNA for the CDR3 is TGCAGTGCTGCGGGGGGTCCTAGCGGGAGTTCAGATACGCAGTATTTT.

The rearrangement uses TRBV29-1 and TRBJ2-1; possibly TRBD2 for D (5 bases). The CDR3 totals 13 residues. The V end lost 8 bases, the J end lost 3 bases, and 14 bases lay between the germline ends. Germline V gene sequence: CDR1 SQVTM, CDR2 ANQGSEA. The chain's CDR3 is CSKTEDVYNEQFF. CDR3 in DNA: TGCAGCAAAACGGAGGACGTCTACAATGAGCAGTTCTTC.